This entry is about one T cell receptor (beta chain). This record comes from a study of CD8 T cells in Susac syndrome. CDR3 size: 16 residues. Germline CDR1 MNHEY, CDR2 SMNVEV (reference sequence). Trimming left V 6 bases short and J 5 bases short, with 22 bases between. The multiple sclerosis control cohort comprised treatment-naive individuals presenting with stable or active relapsing-remitting disease. Through negative isolation, CD4+ and CD8+ T cells were obtained, while TEMRA cells were enriched using FACS. Random hexamers served to reverse transcribe about 0.45 to 1 ug RNA. The TCR beta CDR3 was amplified by immunoSEQ multiplex PCR across 54 Vbeta, 13 Jbeta. TCRdb called the immunoSEQ multiplex PCR reads again in MiXCR, with one record for every CDR3 protein. The sample lists around 130,000 distinct CDR3 sequences, about 90% seen once, with roughly 0.25% in the top ten.

This TCR was recovered from a human donor with multiple sclerosis. The chain couples TRBV27 to TRBJ2-5; D assignment may be TRBD1 or TRBD2 (5 bases each). Source material: CD8+ T cells from PBMCs. CDR3 region: CASRRAPWDGDETQYF. CDR3 bases: TGTGCCAGCAGGCGAGCCCCCTGGGACGGCGACGAGACCCAGTACTTC.